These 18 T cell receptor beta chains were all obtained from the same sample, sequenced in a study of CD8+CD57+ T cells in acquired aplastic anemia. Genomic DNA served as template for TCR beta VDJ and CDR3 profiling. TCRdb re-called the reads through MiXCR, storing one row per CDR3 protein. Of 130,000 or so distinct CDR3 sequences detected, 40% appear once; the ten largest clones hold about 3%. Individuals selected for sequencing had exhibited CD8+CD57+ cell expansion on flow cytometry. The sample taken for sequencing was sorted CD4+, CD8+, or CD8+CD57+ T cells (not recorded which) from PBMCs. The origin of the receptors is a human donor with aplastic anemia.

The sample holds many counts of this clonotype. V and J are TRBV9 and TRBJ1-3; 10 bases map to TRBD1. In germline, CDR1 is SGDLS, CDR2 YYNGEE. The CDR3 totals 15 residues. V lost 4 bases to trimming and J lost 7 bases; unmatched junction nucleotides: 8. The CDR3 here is CASSPRTGGGNTIYF. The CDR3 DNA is TGTGCCAGCAGCCCCCGGACAGGGGGAGGGAACACCATATATTTT.

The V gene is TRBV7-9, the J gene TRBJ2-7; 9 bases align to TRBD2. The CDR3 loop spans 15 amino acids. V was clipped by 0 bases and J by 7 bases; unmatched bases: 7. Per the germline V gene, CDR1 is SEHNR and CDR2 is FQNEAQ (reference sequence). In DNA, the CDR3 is TGTGCCAGCAGCTTAGCGGCGGGGGGGCCCGAGGAGCAGTACGTC. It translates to CASSLAAGGPEEQYV.

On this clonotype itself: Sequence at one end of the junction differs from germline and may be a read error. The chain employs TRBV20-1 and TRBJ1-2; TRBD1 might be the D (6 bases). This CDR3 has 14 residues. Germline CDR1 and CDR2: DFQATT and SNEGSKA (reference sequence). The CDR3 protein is CSAGEQGSGYGYTF. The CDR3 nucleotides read TGCAGTGCTGGAGAACAGGGAAGCGGCTATGGCTACACCTTC.

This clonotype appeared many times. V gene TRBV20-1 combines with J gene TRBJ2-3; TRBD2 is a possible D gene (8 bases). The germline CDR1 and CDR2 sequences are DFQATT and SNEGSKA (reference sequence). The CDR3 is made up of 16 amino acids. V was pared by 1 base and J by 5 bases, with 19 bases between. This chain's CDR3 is CSARAPGGGSGDTQYF. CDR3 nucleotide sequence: TGCAGTGCTAGAGCCCCGGGAGGGGGCTCGGGAGATACGCAGTATTTT.

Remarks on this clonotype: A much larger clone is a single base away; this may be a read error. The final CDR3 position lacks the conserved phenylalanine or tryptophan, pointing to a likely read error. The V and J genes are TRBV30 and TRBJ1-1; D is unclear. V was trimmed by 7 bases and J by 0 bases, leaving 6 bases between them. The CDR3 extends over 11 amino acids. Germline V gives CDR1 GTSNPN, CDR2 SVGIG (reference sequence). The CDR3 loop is CAYAVNTEAFL. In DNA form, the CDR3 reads TGTGCCTACGCCGTGAACACTGAAGCTTTCCTT.

The chain's CDR3 is CAIRGDNEQYV. CDR3 bases: TGTGCCATCAGAGGGGACAATGAGCAGTACGTC. The chain has TRBV10-3 and TRBJ2-7; D is perhaps TRBD1 (6 bases). Trimming cost V 6 bases and J 7 bases, with 10 bases left between them. The CDR3 is made up of 11 amino acids. Germline V lookup: CDR1 ENHRY, CDR2 SYGVKD.

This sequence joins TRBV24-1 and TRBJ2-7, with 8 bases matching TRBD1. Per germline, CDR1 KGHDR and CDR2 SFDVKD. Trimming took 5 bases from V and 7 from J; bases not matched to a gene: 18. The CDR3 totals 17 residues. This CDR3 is CATSAKRGTGEFDEQYF. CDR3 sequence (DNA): TGTGCCACCAGTGCGAAAAGGGGGACAGGAGAATTCGATGAGCAGTACTTC.

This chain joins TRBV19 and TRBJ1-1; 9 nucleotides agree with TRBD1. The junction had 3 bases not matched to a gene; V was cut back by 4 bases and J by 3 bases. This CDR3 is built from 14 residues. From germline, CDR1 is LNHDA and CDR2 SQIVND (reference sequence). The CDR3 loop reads CASSTRTGDTEAFF. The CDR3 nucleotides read TGTGCCAGTAGTACCCGGACAGGGGACACTGAAGCTTTCTTT.

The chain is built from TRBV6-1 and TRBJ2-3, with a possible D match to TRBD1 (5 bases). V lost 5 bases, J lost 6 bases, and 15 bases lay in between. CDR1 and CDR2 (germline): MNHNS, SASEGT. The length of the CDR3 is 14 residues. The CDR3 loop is CASSSAGKGDTQYF. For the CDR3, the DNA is TGTGCCAGCAGTTCGGCAGGGAAAGGGGATACGCAGTATTTT.

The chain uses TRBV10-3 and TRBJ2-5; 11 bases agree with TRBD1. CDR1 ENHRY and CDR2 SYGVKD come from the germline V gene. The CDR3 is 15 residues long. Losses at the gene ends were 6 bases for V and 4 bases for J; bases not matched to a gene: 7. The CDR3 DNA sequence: TGTGCCATCAGGGCTCGGACAGGGGGCTCAGAGACCCAGTACTTC. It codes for CAIRARTGGSETQYF.

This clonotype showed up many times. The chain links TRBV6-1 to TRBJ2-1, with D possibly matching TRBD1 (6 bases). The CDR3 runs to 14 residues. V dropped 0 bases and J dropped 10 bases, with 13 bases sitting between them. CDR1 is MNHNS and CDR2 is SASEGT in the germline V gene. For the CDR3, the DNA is TGTGCCAGCAGTGAAGCGATTAGGGGGAACGAGCAGTTCTTC. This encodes CASSEAIRGNEQFF.

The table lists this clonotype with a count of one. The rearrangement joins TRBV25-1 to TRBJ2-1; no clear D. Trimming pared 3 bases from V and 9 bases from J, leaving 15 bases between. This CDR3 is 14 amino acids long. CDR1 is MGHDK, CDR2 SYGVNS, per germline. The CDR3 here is CASSDGPWGSEQFF. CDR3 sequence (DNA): TGTGCCAGCAGTGACGGCCCTTGGGGATCTGAGCAGTTCTTC.

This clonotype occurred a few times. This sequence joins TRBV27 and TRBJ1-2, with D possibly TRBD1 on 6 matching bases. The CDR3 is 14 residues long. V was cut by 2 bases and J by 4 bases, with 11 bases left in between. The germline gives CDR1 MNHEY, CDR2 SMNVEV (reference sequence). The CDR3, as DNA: TGTGCCAGCAGTTTAAGGCAGGGGATCTATGGCTACACCTTC. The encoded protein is CASSLRQGIYGYTF.

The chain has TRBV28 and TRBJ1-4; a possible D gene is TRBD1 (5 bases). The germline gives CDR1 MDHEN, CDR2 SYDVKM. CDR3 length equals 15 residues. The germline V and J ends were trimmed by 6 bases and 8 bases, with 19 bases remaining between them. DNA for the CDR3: TGTGCCAGCAGCCTTCAGGCAGGGTCGAGGGAAAAACTGTTTTTT. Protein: CASSLQAGSREKLFF. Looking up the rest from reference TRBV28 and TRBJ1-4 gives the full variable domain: DVKVTQSSRYLVKRTGEKVFLECVQDMDHENMFWYRQDPGLGLRLIYFSYDVKMKEKGDIPEGYSVSREKKERFSLILESASTNQTSMYLCASSLQAGSREKLFFGSGTQLSVL.

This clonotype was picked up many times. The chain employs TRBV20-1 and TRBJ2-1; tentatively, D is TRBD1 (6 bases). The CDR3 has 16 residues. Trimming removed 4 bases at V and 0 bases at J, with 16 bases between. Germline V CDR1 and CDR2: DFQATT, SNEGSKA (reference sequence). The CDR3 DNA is TGCAGTGCTACGAACCCCTGGACAGACTCCTACAATGAGCAGTTCTTC. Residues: CSATNPWTDSYNEQFF.

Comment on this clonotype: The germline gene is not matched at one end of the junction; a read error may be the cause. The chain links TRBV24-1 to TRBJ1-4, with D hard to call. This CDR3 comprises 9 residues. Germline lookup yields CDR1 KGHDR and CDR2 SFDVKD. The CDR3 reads CATSEQLFF. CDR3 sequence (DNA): TGTGCCACCAGTGAACAACTGTTTTTT.

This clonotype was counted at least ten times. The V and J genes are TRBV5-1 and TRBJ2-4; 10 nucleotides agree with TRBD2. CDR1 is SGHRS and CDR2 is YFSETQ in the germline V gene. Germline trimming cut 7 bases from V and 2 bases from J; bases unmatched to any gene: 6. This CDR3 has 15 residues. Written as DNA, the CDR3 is TGCGCCAGCTTAACTAGCGGGGCACCCAAAAACATTCAGTACTTC. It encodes CASLTSGAPKNIQYF.

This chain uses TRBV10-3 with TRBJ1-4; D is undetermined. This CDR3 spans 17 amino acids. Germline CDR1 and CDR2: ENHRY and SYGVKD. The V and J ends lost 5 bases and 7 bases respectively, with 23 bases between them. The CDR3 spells CAISYSGPARDGEKLFF. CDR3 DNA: TGTGCCATCAGTTACTCGGGTCCAGCGAGGGATGGTGAAAAACTGTTTTTT.